This T cell receptor (beta chain) came from a study of cytomegalovirus exposure and HLA in healthy donors. Amplification used 60 Vbeta primers and 13 Jbeta primers. The method was immunoSEQ multiplex PCR; TCRdb's version includes in-frame clones alone and lacks a portion of them. Its table records fewer than 100,000 clones. The CDR3 covers 12 residues. Germline V gives CDR1 SGHRS, CDR2 YFSETQ. With 4 bases removed from V and 8 bases from J, the gap between germline ends came to 12 bases. This clonotype originated in a man aged 45-65 years in good health and CMV-seronegative. The rearrangement joins TRBV5-1 to TRBJ1-2; the D is unclear. Sequenced: PBMCs. The CDR3, as DNA: TGCGCCAGCAGCCTGGAGACACGCGGCTACACCTTC. It codes for CASSLETRGYTF.